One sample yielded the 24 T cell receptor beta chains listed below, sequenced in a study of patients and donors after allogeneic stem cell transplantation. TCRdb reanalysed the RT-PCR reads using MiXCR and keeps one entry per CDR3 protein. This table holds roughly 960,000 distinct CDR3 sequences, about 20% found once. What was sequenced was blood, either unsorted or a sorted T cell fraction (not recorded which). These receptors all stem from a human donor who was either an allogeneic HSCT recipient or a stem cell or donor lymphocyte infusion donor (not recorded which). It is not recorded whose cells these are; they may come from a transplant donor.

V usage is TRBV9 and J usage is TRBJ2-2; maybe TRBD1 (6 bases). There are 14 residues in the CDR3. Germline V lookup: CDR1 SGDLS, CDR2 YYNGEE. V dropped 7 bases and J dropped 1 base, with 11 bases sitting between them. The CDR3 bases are TGTGCCAGCGCTCAGACAGGGAACACCGGGGAGCTGTTTTTT. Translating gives CASAQTGNTGELFF.

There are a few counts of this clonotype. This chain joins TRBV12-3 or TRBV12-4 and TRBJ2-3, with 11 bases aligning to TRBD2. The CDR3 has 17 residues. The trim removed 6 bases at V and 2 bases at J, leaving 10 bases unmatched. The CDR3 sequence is CASSAVGTSGPTDTQYF. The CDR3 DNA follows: TGTGCCAGCAGCGCCGTAGGGACTAGCGGACCCACAGATACGCAGTATTTT.

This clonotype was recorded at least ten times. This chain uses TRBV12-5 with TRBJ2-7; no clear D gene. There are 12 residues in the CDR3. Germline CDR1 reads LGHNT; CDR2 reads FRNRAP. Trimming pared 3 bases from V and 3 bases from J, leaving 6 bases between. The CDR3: CASGLGLYEQYF. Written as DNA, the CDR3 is TGTGCTAGTGGTTTAGGCCTCTACGAGCAGTACTTC.

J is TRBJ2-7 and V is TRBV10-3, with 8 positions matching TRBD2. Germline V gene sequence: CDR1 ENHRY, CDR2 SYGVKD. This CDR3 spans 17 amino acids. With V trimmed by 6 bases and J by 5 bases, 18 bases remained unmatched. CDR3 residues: CAISVDTTHGRAHEQYF. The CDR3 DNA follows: TGTGCCATCAGCGTAGATACCACCCACGGGAGGGCCCACGAGCAGTACTTC.

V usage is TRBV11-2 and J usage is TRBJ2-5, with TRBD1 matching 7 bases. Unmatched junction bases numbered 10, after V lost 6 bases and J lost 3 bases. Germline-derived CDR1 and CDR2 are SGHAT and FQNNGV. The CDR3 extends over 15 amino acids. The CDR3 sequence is CASRRPGQNKETQYF. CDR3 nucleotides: TGTGCCAGCAGGCGCCCGGGACAGAATAAAGAGACCCAGTACTTC.

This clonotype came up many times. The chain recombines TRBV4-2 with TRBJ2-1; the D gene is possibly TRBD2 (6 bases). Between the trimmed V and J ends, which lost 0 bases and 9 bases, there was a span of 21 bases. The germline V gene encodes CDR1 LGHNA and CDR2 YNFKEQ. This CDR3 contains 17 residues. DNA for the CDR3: TGTGCCAGCAGCCAAGAAGGAGAGTGGCGGGGTCAGGGTGAGCAGTTCTTC. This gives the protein CASSQEGEWRGQGEQFF.

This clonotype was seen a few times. The CDR3 reads CASSWQDKSYEQYF. The CDR3 DNA sequence: TGTGCCAGCAGTTGGCAGGACAAATCCTACGAGCAGTACTTC. The chain joins TRBV7-8 to TRBJ2-7; a weak D match, TRBD1 (5 bases). Trimming stripped 6 bases from V and 1 base from J, with 13 bases between. The CDR3 sequence is 14 residues long. The germline CDR1 and CDR2 sequences are SGHVS and FQNEAQ.

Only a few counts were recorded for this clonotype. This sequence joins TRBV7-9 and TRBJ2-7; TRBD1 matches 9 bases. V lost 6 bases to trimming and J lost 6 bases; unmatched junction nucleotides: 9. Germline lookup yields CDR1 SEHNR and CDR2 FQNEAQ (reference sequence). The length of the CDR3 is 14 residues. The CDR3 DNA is TGTGCCAGCAGACGAGATACAGGGGGCAGCGAGCAGTACTTC. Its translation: CASRRDTGGSEQYF. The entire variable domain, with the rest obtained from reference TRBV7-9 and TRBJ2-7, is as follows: DTGVSQNPRHKITKRGQNVTFRCDPISEHNRLYWYRQTLGQGPEFLTYFQNEAQLEKSRLLSDRFSAERPKGSFSTLEIQRTEQGDSAMYLCASRRDTGGSEQYFGPGTRLTVT.

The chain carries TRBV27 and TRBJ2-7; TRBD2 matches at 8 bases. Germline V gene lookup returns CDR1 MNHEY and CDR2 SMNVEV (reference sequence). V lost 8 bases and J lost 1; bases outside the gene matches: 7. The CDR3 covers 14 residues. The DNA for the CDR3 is TGTGCCAGCGGGGCACTAGCGGATTCCTACGAGCAGTACTTC. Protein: CASGALADSYEQYF.

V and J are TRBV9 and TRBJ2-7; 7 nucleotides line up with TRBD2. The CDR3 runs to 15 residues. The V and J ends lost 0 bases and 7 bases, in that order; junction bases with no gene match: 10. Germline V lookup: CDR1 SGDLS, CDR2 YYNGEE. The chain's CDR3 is CASSVDVGGPGEQYF. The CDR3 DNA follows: TGTGCCAGCAGCGTAGATGTGGGAGGGCCAGGAGAGCAGTACTTC.

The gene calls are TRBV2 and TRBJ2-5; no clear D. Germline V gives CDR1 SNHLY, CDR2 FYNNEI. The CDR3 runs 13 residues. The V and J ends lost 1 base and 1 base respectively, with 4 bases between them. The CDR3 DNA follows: TGTGCCAGCAGTGAAGGGCCCCAAGAGACCCAGTACTTC. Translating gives CASSEGPQETQYF.

The CDR3 protein is CATSDPGTGRVYGYTF. The DNA of the CDR3 is TGTGCCACCAGTGATCCCGGGACAGGGCGAGTATATGGCTACACCTTC. The chain joins TRBV24-1 to TRBJ1-2; 9 bases fit TRBD1. CDR1 is KGHDR and CDR2 is SFDVKD in the germline V gene. This CDR3 contains 16 residues. V gave up 3 bases and J gave up 5 bases; unmatched junction bases: 9.

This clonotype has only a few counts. CDR3 nucleotides: TGTGCCAGCAGATCGACTAGCGGATTAGGCGGGGAGCTGTTTTTT. Its translation is CASRSTSGLGGELFF. The rearrangement uses TRBV7-6 and TRBJ2-2; 9 bases align to TRBD2. CDR1 is SGHVS and CDR2 is FNYEAQ in the germline V gene. The junction had 9 bases not matched to a gene; V was cut back by 6 bases and J by 7 bases. The CDR3 covers 15 residues.

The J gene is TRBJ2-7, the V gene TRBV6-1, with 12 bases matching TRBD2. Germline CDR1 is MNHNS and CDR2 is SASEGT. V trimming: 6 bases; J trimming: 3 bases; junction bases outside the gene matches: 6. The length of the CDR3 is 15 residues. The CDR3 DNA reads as TGTGCCAGCAGCCCTAGCGGGAGGGCCCTCTACGAGCAGTACTTC. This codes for CASSPSGRALYEQYF.

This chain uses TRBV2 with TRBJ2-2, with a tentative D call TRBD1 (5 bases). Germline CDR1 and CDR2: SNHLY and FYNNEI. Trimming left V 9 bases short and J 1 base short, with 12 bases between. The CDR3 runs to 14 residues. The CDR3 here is CARELRENTGELFF. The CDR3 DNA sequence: TGTGCCAGAGAGCTCAGGGAGAACACCGGGGAGCTGTTTTTT. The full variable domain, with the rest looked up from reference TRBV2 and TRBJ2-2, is EPEVTQTPSHQVTQMGQEVILRCVPISNHLYFYWYRQILGQKVEFLVSFYNNEISEKSEIFDDQFSVERPDGSNFTLKIRSTKLEDSAMYFCARELRENTGELFFGEGSRLTVL.

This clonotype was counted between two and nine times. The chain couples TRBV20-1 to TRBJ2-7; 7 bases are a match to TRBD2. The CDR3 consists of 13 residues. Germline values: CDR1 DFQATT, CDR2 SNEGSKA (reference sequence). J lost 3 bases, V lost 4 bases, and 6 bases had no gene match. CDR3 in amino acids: CSATSGSYYEQYF. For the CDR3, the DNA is TGCAGTGCTACTAGCGGATCCTACTACGAGCAGTACTTC.

The CDR3 bases are TGTGCCAGCAGCTCTCTCCCTATAGGGGGGAACACCGGGGAGCTGTTTTTT. Translation: CASSSLPIGGNTGELFF. The genes are TRBV3-1 and TRBJ2-2; TRBD1 might be the D (6 bases). Germline V gene lookup returns CDR1 LGHDT and CDR2 YNNKEL (reference sequence). The CDR3 is made up of 17 amino acids. V was shortened by 5 bases and J by 1 base, with 17 bases between the two germline ends.

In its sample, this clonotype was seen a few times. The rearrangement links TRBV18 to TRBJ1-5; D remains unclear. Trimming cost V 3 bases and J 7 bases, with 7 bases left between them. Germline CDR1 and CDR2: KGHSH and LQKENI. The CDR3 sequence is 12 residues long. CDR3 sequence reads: CASSPDQQPQHF. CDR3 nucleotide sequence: TGTGCCAGCTCACCCGACCAACAGCCCCAGCATTTT.

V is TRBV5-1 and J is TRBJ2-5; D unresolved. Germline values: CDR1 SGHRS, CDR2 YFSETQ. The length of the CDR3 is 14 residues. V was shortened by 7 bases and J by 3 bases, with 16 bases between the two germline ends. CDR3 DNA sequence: TGCGCCAGCGGAATTCTAAGGGCGGAAGAGACCCAGTACTTC. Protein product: CASGILRAEETQYF. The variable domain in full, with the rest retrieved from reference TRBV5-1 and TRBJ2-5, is KAGVTQTPRYLIKTRGQQVTLSCSPISGHRSVSWYQQTPGQGLQFLFEYFSETQRNKGNFPGRFSGRQFSNSRSEMNVSTLELGDSALYLCASGILRAEETQYFGPGTRLLVL.

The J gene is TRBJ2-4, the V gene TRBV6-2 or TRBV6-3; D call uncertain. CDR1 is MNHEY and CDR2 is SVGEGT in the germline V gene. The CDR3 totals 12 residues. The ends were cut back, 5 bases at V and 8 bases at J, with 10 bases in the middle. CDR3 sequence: CASSERIYIQYF. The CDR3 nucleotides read TGTGCCAGCAGTGAACGCATTTACATTCAGTACTTC.

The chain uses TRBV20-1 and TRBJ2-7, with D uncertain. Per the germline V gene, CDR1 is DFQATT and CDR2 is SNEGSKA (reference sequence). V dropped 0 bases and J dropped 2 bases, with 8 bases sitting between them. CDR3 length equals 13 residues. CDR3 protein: CSARDLETYEQYF. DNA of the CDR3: TGCAGTGCTAGAGATTTGGAGACCTACGAGCAGTACTTC.

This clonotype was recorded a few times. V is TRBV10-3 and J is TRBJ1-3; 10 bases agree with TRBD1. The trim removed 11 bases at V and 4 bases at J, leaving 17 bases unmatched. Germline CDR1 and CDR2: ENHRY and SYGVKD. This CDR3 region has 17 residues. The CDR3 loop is CAARGDRGQPEGNTIYF. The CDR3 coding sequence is TGTGCCGCAAGGGGGGACAGGGGACAACCGGAGGGAAACACCATATATTTT.

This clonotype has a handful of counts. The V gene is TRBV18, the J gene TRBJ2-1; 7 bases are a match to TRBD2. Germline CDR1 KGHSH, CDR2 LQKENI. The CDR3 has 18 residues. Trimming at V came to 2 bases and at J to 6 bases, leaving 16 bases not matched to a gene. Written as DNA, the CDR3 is TGTGCCAGCTCACCAGGGTTTAGGACTAGTATTTTGAGCAATGAGCAGTTCTTC. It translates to CASSPGFRTSILSNEQFF.

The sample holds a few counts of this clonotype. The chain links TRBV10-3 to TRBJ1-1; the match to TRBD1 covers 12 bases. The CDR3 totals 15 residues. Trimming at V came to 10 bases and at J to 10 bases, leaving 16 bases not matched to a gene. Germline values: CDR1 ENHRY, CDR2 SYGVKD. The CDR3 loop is CATAVTGTGGNRAFF. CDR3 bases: TGTGCCACCGCCGTTACCGGGACAGGGGGCAATCGAGCTTTCTTT.